Given below is one TCR beta chain in context. Methods used by the authors: Reference gene primer amplification in the assay estimated nucleated cell counts. Method: immunoSEQ multiplex PCR; TCRdb's copy keeps in-frame clones and lacks some. V and J calls and clone size follow that table, whereas D and trimming were derived from the DNA. The sample lists about 130,000 clones, roughly 85% occurring once. The sample is drawn from a study of blood T cell repertoires in COVID-19. About the study: Nucleic acid was either cDNA or gDNA, and it came from T cells, B-cell-depleted T cells, or PBMCs.

The CDR3 has 15 amino acids. Trimming removed 0 bases from V and 4 bases from J, with 12 bases in between. Germline V gene data show CDR1 as MNHEY and CDR2 as SVGEGT. Seattle participants joined during active infection and were tracked over time. The sequenced sample consisted of peripheral blood. This chain uses TRBV6-2 or TRBV6-3 with TRBJ1-2; D is undetermined. The source of this sequence is an elderly woman with COVID-19, enrolled during active disease. This CDR3 is CASSYSSLEIYGYTF. DNA of the CDR3: TGTGCCAGCAGTTACTCGAGTCTGGAGATCTATGGCTACACCTTC.